This record concerns one T cell receptor (beta chain) sequence. The sample belongs to a study of CXCR3-negative and CXCR3-positive naive CD8 T cells. cDNA libraries for TRB were generated by 5' RACE incorporating UMI labels. TCRdb re-analyzed the 5' RACE reads; it lists each CDR3 protein once, without DNA. In all, the sample yields about 40,000 distinct CDR3 sequences. CDR1 is SGHDN and CDR2 is FVKESK in the germline V gene. The CDR3 contains 14 residues. Input material: memory CD8+ T cells from blood. The TCR sequence derives from a human donor in good health. Some clones in this sample may be carry-over from other donors' samples. The rearrangement uses TRBV14 and TRBJ2-2. CDR3: CASSQEVGTGELFF.